The 14 T cell receptor beta chains given below trace back to one sample, sequenced in a study of blood T cell repertoires in COVID-19. Using immunoSEQ multiplex PCR, the repertoire was profiled, and TCRdb retains in-frame clones only, with some absent. The top ten hold 10% of the sample, which has roughly 350,000 clones, around 87% seen once. The sequencing sample was made of peripheral blood. These receptors originate from a woman aged 25 to 45 with COVID-19, enrolled during active disease.

The chain has TRBV7-8 and TRBJ2-1, with D possibly TRBD2 on 6 matching bases. CDR1 is SGHVS, CDR2 FQNEAQ, per germline. V shed 0 bases and J shed 10 bases, with 10 bases lying between them. This CDR3 spans 13 amino acids. The CDR3 region has the DNA TGTGCCAGCAGCTTAGCTGGGACTTGGGAGCAGTTCTTC. As protein: CASSLAGTWEQFF.

V and J are TRBV5-6 and TRBJ2-7; TRBD1 is a possible D gene (5 bases). Deletions cut 5 bases from V and 3 bases from J, with 15 bases between. This CDR3 spans 14 amino acids. CDR1 and CDR2 from the germline V gene are SGHDT and YYEEEE. The CDR3 protein is CASRSSRVDYEQYF. CDR3 in DNA: TGTGCCAGCAGGTCGTCCAGGGTGGACTACGAGCAGTACTTC.

The V gene is TRBV30, the J gene TRBJ2-3; perhaps TRBD2 as D (5 bases). CDR1 and CDR2 from the germline V gene are GTSNPN and SVGIG (reference sequence). The CDR3 extends over 13 amino acids. Trimming took off 4 bases at V and 5 bases at J, with 13 bases between the two ends. The CDR3 bases are TGTGCCTGGAATTCGGGTGCGGGAGATACGCAGTATTTT. It specifies CAWNSGAGDTQYF.

This clone was detected once. The chain combines TRBV5-5 with TRBJ1-5, with 9 bases lining up with TRBD1. CDR3 size: 14 residues. V lost 4 bases, J lost 4 bases, and 3 bases stayed unmatched. Germline CDR1 is SGHKS and CDR2 is YYEKEE (reference sequence). The CDR3 protein is CASSPGTGNQPQHF. DNA of the CDR3: TGTGCCAGCAGCCCCGGGACAGGGAATCAGCCCCAGCATTTT. The whole variable domain, filled in from reference TRBV5-5 and TRBJ1-5, reads DAGVTQSPTHLIKTRGQQVTLRCSPISGHKSVSWYQQVLGQGPQFIFQYYEKEERGRGNFPDRFSARQFPNYSSELNVNALLLGDSALYLCASSPGTGNQPQHFGDGTRLSIL.

This clone was observed a single time. V usage is TRBV20-1 and J usage is TRBJ2-1; 9 bases fit TRBD2. Germline V CDR1 and CDR2: DFQATT, SNEGSKA (reference sequence). The length of the CDR3 is 15 residues. Trimming cost V 3 bases and J 2 bases; bases outside gene matches: 5. In nucleotides, the CDR3 is TGCAGTGCTAGTAGCGGGAGCAACGCCTACAATGAGCAGTTCTTC. It specifies CSASSGSNAYNEQFF.

The V gene is TRBV19, the J gene TRBJ2-4; D is unclear. Trimming left V 5 bases short and J 10 bases short, with 9 bases between. CDR1 and CDR2 (germline): LNHDA, SQIVND (reference sequence). The CDR3 spans 11 residues. The CDR3 DNA follows: TGTGCCAGTAGTGCCTCCCGGATTCAGTACTTC. This codes for CASSASRIQYF.

The V call is TRBV10-2, the J call TRBJ1-2; a weak D match, TRBD1 (6 bases). The CDR3 contains 12 residues. V lost 6 bases, J lost 8 bases, and 13 bases lay in between. The germline V gene has CDR1 WSHSY and CDR2 SAAADI. The CDR3 protein is CASRPGVGGYTF. In DNA form, the CDR3 reads TGCGCCAGCAGGCCAGGGGTGGGCGGCTACACCTTC.

CDR3 amino acids: CASSLGVAGETYEQYF. Written as DNA, the CDR3 is TGTGCCAGCAGCTTGGGGGTAGCGGGAGAAACCTACGAGCAGTACTTC. The rearrangement joins TRBV5-5 to TRBJ2-7, with 9 bases that match TRBD2. Germline V gene sequence: CDR1 SGHKS, CDR2 YYEKEE (reference sequence). This CDR3 has 16 amino acids. J gave up 2 bases and V 0 bases, and 6 bases lay outside the gene matches.

This clone has a handful of counts. The gene calls are TRBV9 and TRBJ1-5, with TRBD1 identical over 9 bases. Germline lookup yields CDR1 SGDLS and CDR2 YYNGEE. Trimming cost V 4 bases and J 6 bases; bases outside gene matches: 5. The CDR3 length is 14 residues. The CDR3 region is CASSRDRASQPQHF. CDR3 nucleotide sequence: TGTGCCAGCAGCCGGGACAGGGCGAGTCAGCCCCAGCATTTT.

The chain links TRBV6-5 to TRBJ1-1; D is possibly TRBD1 (6 bases). The germline V and J ends were trimmed by 0 bases and 4 bases, with 12 bases remaining between them. The CDR3 extends over 15 amino acids. Germline loops: CDR1 MNHEY, CDR2 SVGAGI. CDR3 sequence: CASSYSGGGGTEAFF. CDR3 in DNA: TGTGCCAGCAGTTACTCGGGGGGGGGCGGCACTGAAGCTTTCTTT.

The V gene is TRBV30, the J gene TRBJ1-2, with a tentative D call TRBD1 (6 bases). The ends were cut back, 4 bases at V and 1 base at J, with 13 bases in the middle. Germline values: CDR1 GTSNPN, CDR2 SVGIG (reference sequence). The CDR3 runs 14 residues. CDR3 residues: CAWKTQGINYGYTF. Written as DNA, the CDR3 is TGTGCCTGGAAAACACAGGGAATTAACTATGGCTACACCTTC.

V usage is TRBV10-3 and J usage is TRBJ2-2; TRBD2 aligns across 9 bases. The V and J ends lost 2 bases and 3 bases, in that order; junction bases with no gene match: 1. Germline assignment: CDR1 ENHRY and CDR2 SYGVKD. This CDR3 comprises 15 residues. The CDR3 sequence: CAISEAGGHTGELFF. Written as DNA, the CDR3 is TGTGCCATCAGTGAGGCGGGAGGGCACACCGGGGAGCTGTTTTTT.

This clone was seen more than once but under ten times. The chain links TRBV12-3 or TRBV12-4 to TRBJ1-5; D uncertain. This CDR3 has 13 residues. V was pared by 10 bases and J by 3 bases, with 13 bases between. In DNA, the CDR3 is TGTGCCAACCTCGAGGGAACCAATCAGCCCCAGCATTTT. Translation gives CANLEGTNQPQHF.

V usage is TRBV11-3 and J usage is TRBJ2-2; 7 nucleotides align to TRBD1. In germline, CDR1 is SGHNT, CDR2 YENEEA. The CDR3 loop spans 15 amino acids. V lost 8 bases to trimming and J lost 3 bases; unmatched junction nucleotides: 9. The CDR3 reads CASRSGTEYTGELFF. For the CDR3, the DNA is TGTGCCAGCCGGAGTGGGACAGAGTACACCGGGGAGCTGTTTTTT.